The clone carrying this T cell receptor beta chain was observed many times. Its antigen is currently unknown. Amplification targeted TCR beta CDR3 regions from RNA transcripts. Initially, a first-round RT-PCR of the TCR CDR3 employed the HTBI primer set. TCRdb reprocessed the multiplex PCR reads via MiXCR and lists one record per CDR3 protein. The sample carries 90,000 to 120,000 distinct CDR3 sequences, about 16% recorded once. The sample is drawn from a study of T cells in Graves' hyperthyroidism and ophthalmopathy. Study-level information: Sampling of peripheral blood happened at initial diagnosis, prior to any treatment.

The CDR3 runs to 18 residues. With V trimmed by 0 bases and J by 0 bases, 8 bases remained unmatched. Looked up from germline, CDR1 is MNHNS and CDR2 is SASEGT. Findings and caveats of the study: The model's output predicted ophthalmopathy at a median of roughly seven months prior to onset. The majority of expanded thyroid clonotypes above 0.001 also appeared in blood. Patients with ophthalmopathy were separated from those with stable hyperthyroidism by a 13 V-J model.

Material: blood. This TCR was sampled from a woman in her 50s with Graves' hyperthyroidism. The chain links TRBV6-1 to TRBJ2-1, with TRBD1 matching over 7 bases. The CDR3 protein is CASSEAGDSFSSYNEQFF. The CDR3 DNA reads TGTGCCAGCAGTGAAGCCGGGGACAGCTTTAGCTCCTACAATGAGCAGTTCTTC.